The 27 T cell receptor beta chains below were found in one sample sequenced in a study of vaccination and CD4 T cells after COVID-19. These receptors' targets are unknown. Sample treatment: roughly 10-day PBMC culture with coronavirus spike peptide pools or control peptides (ViraFEST assay). The Oncomine TCR Beta short-read assay sequenced DNA from cultured CD4+ T cells. MiXCR was run by TCRdb on the PCR reads, yielding one entry per CDR3 protein. The data hold about 18,000 distinct CDR3 sequences, with approximately 60% observed a single time. What was sequenced was CD4+ T cells from blood, cultured in vitro. All receptors derive from a human donor who had recovered from COVID-19.

This chain joins TRBV7-2 and TRBJ1-4; D is perhaps TRBD1 (5 bases). The CDR3 is 15 residues long. Per the germline V gene, CDR1 is SGHTA and CDR2 is FQGNSA. The ends were cut back, 3 bases at V and 8 bases at J, with 16 bases in the middle. The CDR3 coding sequence is TGTGCCAGCAGCTTGAATATGGGGGGGTCGGAAAAACTGTTTTTT. Encoded protein: CASSLNMGGSEKLFF.

This clonotype has only a few counts. V gene TRBV7-8 combines with J gene TRBJ1-1; D is perhaps TRBD1 (5 bases). Trimming removed 3 bases at V and 3 bases at J, with 17 bases between. The CDR3 extends over 16 amino acids. The germline gives CDR1 SGHVS, CDR2 FQNEAQ. The CDR3 is CASSLGVPVLDTEAFF. CDR3 bases: TGTGCCAGCAGCTTGGGGGTTCCAGTGCTCGACACTGAAGCTTTCTTT.

The chain is built from TRBV14 and TRBJ2-3; no clear D. V dropped 0 bases and J dropped 1 base, with 11 bases sitting between them. This CDR3 comprises 16 residues. Germline V gives CDR1 SGHDN, CDR2 FVKESK. CDR3 loop: CASSQDRVVGTDTQYF. CDR3 nucleotide sequence: TGTGCCAGCAGCCAAGATAGAGTAGTAGGCACAGATACGCAGTATTTT.

The chain combines TRBV11-2 with TRBJ1-2, with D perhaps TRBD1 (5 bases). This CDR3 is 15 amino acids long. Looked up from germline, CDR1 is SGHAT and CDR2 is FQNNGV. With 1 base removed from V and 1 base from J, the gap between germline ends came to 10 bases. For the CDR3, the DNA is TGTGCCAGCAGCTTAGGACGGGGCGTTAACTATGGCTACACCTTC. Translation: CASSLGRGVNYGYTF.

The rearrangement uses TRBV29-1 and TRBJ2-7; the D gene is possibly TRBD2 (5 bases). This CDR3 comprises 11 residues. Trimming cost V 6 bases and J 3 bases, with 9 bases left between them. The germline CDR1 and CDR2 sequences are SQVTM and ANQGSEA. The CDR3, as DNA: TGCAGCGTGAGCGGACGCTACGAGCAGTACTTC. This translates into CSVSGRYEQYF.

This chain links TRBV27 with TRBJ1-2, with a possible D match to TRBD1 (5 bases). The germline CDR1 and CDR2 sequences are MNHEY and SMNVEV (reference sequence). The CDR3 extends over 14 amino acids. Trimming took 0 bases from V and 4 from J, leaving 9 bases between them. The DNA of the CDR3 is TGTGCCAGCAGTTTATCGGGGGAGAGCTATGGCTACACCTTC. It encodes CASSLSGESYGYTF.

The chain joins TRBV12-3 or TRBV12-4 to TRBJ2-7; a weak D match, TRBD2 (6 bases). V was shortened by 3 bases and J by 6 bases, with 12 bases between the two germline ends. This CDR3 has 13 amino acids. CDR3 region: CASSLGGAVEQYF. The CDR3 region has the DNA TGTGCCAGCAGTTTGGGGGGAGCTGTCGAGCAGTACTTC.

The CDR3 reads CAISLGQGATGELFF. The CDR3 nucleotides are TGTGCCATCAGCCTGGGACAGGGGGCCACCGGGGAGCTGTTTTTT. V usage is TRBV10-3 and J usage is TRBJ2-2; 12 bases align to TRBD1. The CDR3 covers 15 residues. CDR1 ENHRY and CDR2 SYGVKD come from the germline V gene. V was pared by 6 bases and J by 4 bases, with 3 bases of the junction left unmatched.

Within the sample, this clonotype is large. The CDR3 spells CASSLGLNTEAFF. CDR3 coding DNA: TGTGCCAGCAGCTTAGGCTTGAACACTGAAGCTTTCTTT. The rearrangement links TRBV11-3 to TRBJ1-1, with no clear D. Germline lookup yields CDR1 SGHNT and CDR2 YENEEA. The V end was cut by 1 base, the J end by 0 bases, with 3 bases between. The length of the CDR3 is 13 residues.

V is TRBV20-1 and J is TRBJ2-3; possible D gene TRBD2, 5 bases. The V and J ends lost 3 bases and 6 bases respectively, with 13 bases between them. Germline V CDR1 and CDR2: DFQATT, SNEGSKA (reference sequence). The CDR3 length is 13 residues. CDR3 loop: CSASGEGRDTQYF. CDR3 sequence (DNA): TGCAGTGCTAGTGGAGAGGGCAGGGATACGCAGTATTTT.

The gene calls are TRBV7-2 and TRBJ2-1; the D call may be TRBD1 or TRBD2 (5 bases each). Germline CDR1 and CDR2: SGHTA and FQGNSA. V was pared by 7 bases and J by 1 base, with 17 bases between. This CDR3 region has 16 residues. This CDR3 reads CASNWAGDHSYNEQFF. In DNA form, the CDR3 reads TGTGCCAGCAACTGGGCTGGGGACCATTCCTACAATGAGCAGTTCTTC.

This clonotype has just a few counts. This chain connects TRBV19 to TRBJ1-5; 7 positions match TRBD1. Germline V CDR1 and CDR2: LNHDA, SQIVND (reference sequence). Losses at the gene ends were 9 bases for V and 7 bases for J; bases not matched to a gene: 18. The length of the CDR3 is 16 residues. In DNA, the CDR3 is TGTGCCAGCGCGGCCAGACAATCAGGGGGGAGGCAGCCCCAGCATTTT. Protein: CASAARQSGGRQPQHF.

The chain carries TRBV6-1 and TRBJ1-2; D is possibly TRBD1 (5 bases). Trimming left V 5 bases short and J 4 bases short, with 17 bases between. The germline V gene encodes CDR1 MNHNS and CDR2 SASEGT. This CDR3 has 15 residues. CDR3 sequence reads: CASSQVPGPAYGYTF. The CDR3 region has the DNA TGTGCCAGCAGTCAAGTGCCGGGGCCCGCCTATGGCTACACCTTC.

This chain connects TRBV27 to TRBJ1-5; TRBD1 is a possible D gene (6 bases). This CDR3 region has 16 residues. The V end was cut by 2 bases, the J end by 3 bases, with 14 bases between. Germline V gene data show CDR1 as MNHEY and CDR2 as SMNVEV (reference sequence). DNA of the CDR3: TGTGCCAGCAGTTTAGGCAGGGGCGTCCCCAATCAGCCCCAGCATTTT. It specifies CASSLGRGVPNQPQHF.

The chain is built from TRBV7-9 and TRBJ1-1; D unresolved. The germline V gene has CDR1 SEHNR and CDR2 FQNEAQ (reference sequence). V lost 4 bases and J 4 bases, leaving 16 bases between the germline ends. This CDR3 contains 15 residues. CDR3 region: CASSSRRRGSTEAFF. The CDR3 nucleotides are TGTGCCAGCAGCTCCAGAAGAAGAGGGAGCACTGAAGCTTTCTTT.

V gene TRBV27 combines with J gene TRBJ2-1; TRBD1 matches at 8 bases. The germline V gene encodes CDR1 MNHEY and CDR2 SMNVEV (reference sequence). V trimming: 6 bases; J trimming: 0 bases; junction bases outside the gene matches: 7. The CDR3 runs 16 residues. The CDR3 protein is CASSTTGGSSYNEQFF. The CDR3 DNA reads as TGTGCCAGCAGCACAACAGGGGGGAGCTCCTACAATGAGCAGTTCTTC.

The chain joins TRBV2 to TRBJ1-2; 9 bases align to TRBD1. CDR3 length: 16 residues. Germline values: CDR1 SNHLY, CDR2 FYNNEI. After removal of 5 bases from V and 8 bases from J, the junction contained 15 bases not matched to a gene. CDR3 sequence reads: CASSYQLTGGVGGYTF. Written as DNA, the CDR3 is TGTGCCAGCAGTTACCAACTGACAGGGGGAGTTGGCGGCTACACCTTC.

This clonotype was seen only a few times. The chain is built from TRBV24-1 and TRBJ2-3; a weak D match, TRBD2 (7 bases). The V gene lost 9 bases and the J gene lost 2 bases, with 11 bases spanning the gap. This CDR3 contains 13 residues. Looked up from germline, CDR1 is KGHDR and CDR2 is SFDVKD. The CDR3 bases are TGTGCCACCGAGGGGGGGCTCACAGATACGCAGTATTTT. Translating gives CATEGGLTDTQYF.

This rearrangement joins TRBV19 to TRBJ2-2, with TRBD2 identical over 7 bases. This CDR3 is built from 17 residues. V gave up 3 bases and J gave up 3 bases; unmatched junction bases: 10. Germline assignment: CDR1 LNHDA and CDR2 SQIVND (reference sequence). The CDR3 DNA reads as TGTGCCAGTAGTATCCCCGGGGGGAGCGGGTACACCGGGGAGCTGTTTTTT. Its protein product is CASSIPGGSGYTGELFF.

As concerns this clonotype: Since the CDR3 does not end with the conserved phenylalanine or tryptophan, this likely comes from a read error. This sequence joins TRBV20-1 and TRBJ1-2; weak D call: TRBD1 (5 bases). There are 14 residues in the CDR3. V lost 0 bases to trimming and J lost 3 bases, with 11 bases between them. CDR1 and CDR2 (germline): DFQATT, SNEGSKA (reference sequence). The CDR3 spells CSARDPRDDYGYTS. The CDR3 nucleotides are TGCAGTGCTAGAGATCCCAGGGACGACTATGGCTACACCTCC.

The chain carries TRBV20-1 and TRBJ1-2; 7 bases align to TRBD1. This CDR3 spans 11 amino acids. The germline V gene has CDR1 DFQATT and CDR2 SNEGSKA (reference sequence). After removal of 5 bases from V and 8 bases from J, the junction contained 5 bases not matched to a gene. CDR3 sequence (DNA): TGCAGTGCTGAGGGGGCGCAAGGCTACACCTTC. Protein product: CSAEGAQGYTF.

This clonotype has a handful of counts. The chain combines TRBV27 with TRBJ1-1; TRBD1 might be the D (6 bases). Per germline, CDR1 MNHEY and CDR2 SMNVEV (reference sequence). The CDR3 is 15 amino acids. Trimming cost V 9 bases and J 1 base, with 18 bases left between them. CDR3 protein: CASKGGSSKNTEAFF. The CDR3 region has the DNA TGTGCCAGTAAGGGGGGAAGCTCTAAGAACACTGAAGCTTTCTTT.

The CDR3 spells CSALRSDVNTGELFF. DNA for the CDR3: TGCAGTGCTCTTCGGTCAGATGTAAACACCGGGGAGCTGTTTTTT. J is TRBJ2-2 and V is TRBV20-1; D remains ambiguous. Looked up from germline, CDR1 is DFQATT and CDR2 is SNEGSKA (reference sequence). V lost 5 bases, J lost 2 bases, and 15 bases lay in between. The CDR3 spans 15 residues.

The DNA for the CDR3 is TGTGCCAGCAGCATCCAGGGGGGGTCAGATACGCAGTATTTT. Its protein is CASSIQGGSDTQYF. V is TRBV7-3 and J is TRBJ2-3, with D tentatively TRBD1 or TRBD2 (7 bases each). Germline V gene lookup returns CDR1 SGHTA and CDR2 FQGTGA. This CDR3 is built from 14 residues. Deletions cut 5 bases from V and 4 bases from J, with 13 bases between.

The V call is TRBV4-2, the J call TRBJ2-1; D is uncertain. The germline CDR1 and CDR2 sequences are LGHNA and YNFKEQ. This CDR3 contains 11 residues. The V and J ends lost 4 bases and 5 bases respectively, with 3 bases between them. The CDR3 spells CASSLNNEQFF. CDR3 coding DNA: TGTGCCAGCAGCCTTAACAATGAGCAGTTCTTC.

This chain uses TRBV20-1 with TRBJ1-3; tentative D call: TRBD1 (5 bases). V was clipped by 6 bases and J by 2 bases, with 17 bases between them. Germline CDR1 is DFQATT and CDR2 is SNEGSKA (reference sequence). The CDR3 spans 15 residues. DNA for the CDR3: TGCAGTGCCGCGGGACCGACAGCGCCTGGAAACACCATATATTTT. Translated, it gives CSAAGPTAPGNTIYF.

This clonotype was detected a few times. The chain has TRBV6-5 and TRBJ1-2; a weak D match, TRBD1 (6 bases). There are 13 residues in the CDR3. Per the germline V gene, CDR1 is MNHEY and CDR2 is SVGAGI. Trimming stripped 2 bases from V and 8 bases from J, with 12 bases between. The DNA for the CDR3 is TGTGCCAGCAGTTACGTGGGGGCCGGGGGCTACACCTTC. Its protein is CASSYVGAGGYTF.